Each of the 25 T cell receptor beta chains below was sequenced from the same sample in a study of T cell changes during pregnancy in multiple sclerosis. Sequenced by immunoSEQ multiplex PCR; TCRdb stores in-frame clones only, minus some. The sample records 50,000 or so clones, around 93% being singletons. Sequencing was performed on peripheral blood, taken in the second trimester of pregnancy. The receptor set was obtained from a female donor with multiple sclerosis, enrolled in a pregnancy study.

The V and J genes are TRBV19 and TRBJ2-2, with 11 bases lining up with TRBD2. Germline CDR1 LNHDA, CDR2 SQIVND (reference sequence). The CDR3 consists of 16 residues. With V trimmed by 3 bases and J by 4 bases, 4 bases remained unmatched. CDR3 residues: CASSIFSGRGTGELFF. The CDR3 DNA sequence: TGTGCCAGTAGTATCTTTAGCGGGAGGGGCACCGGGGAGCTGTTTTTT.

This clone was recorded once. The chain combines TRBV6-6 with TRBJ1-2, with D possibly TRBD1 on 5 matching bases. There are 13 residues in the CDR3. In germline, CDR1 is MNHNY, CDR2 SVGAGI (reference sequence). V was trimmed by 7 bases and J by 7 bases, leaving 16 bases between them. CDR3 DNA sequence: TGTGCCAGCAAAAGAGGGGACGGGGGTGGCTACACCTTC. It translates to CASKRGDGGGYTF.

This clone showed up just once. CDR3 sequence (DNA): TGCAGCGTTTGGAGCGGGGGGAACCAAGAGACCCAGTACTTC. It yields the protein CSVWSGGNQETQYF. The chain links TRBV29-1 to TRBJ2-5; TRBD2 aligns across 9 bases. CDR1 is SQVTM and CDR2 is ANQGSEA in the germline V gene. The CDR3 covers 14 residues. The V gene end was trimmed by 5 bases and the J gene end by 0 bases; junction bases not matched to a gene: 4.

The CDR3 bases are TGTGCCAGCAGTCGGCAGGGGGCCCACGAGCAGTACTTC. It translates to CASSRQGAHEQYF. The chain is built from TRBV2 and TRBJ2-7, with TRBD1 matching 8 bases. The J segment lost 5 bases and the V segment lost 5 bases, leaving 5 bases of the junction unmatched. Germline V gene data show CDR1 as SNHLY and CDR2 as FYNNEI. This CDR3 is 13 amino acids long. The whole variable domain, remainder taken from reference TRBV2 and TRBJ2-7, is EPEVTQTPSHQVTQMGQEVILRCVPISNHLYFYWYRQILGQKVEFLVSFYNNEISEKSEIFDDQFSVERPDGSNFTLKIRSTKLEDSAMYFCASSRQGAHEQYFGPGTRLTVT.

The genes are TRBV11-2 and TRBJ2-7, with a tentative D call TRBD2 (6 bases). CDR1 and CDR2 (germline): SGHAT, FQNNGV. The CDR3 sequence is 14 residues long. Trimming removed 5 bases at V and 1 base at J, with 12 bases between. CDR3: CASSQEGLSYEQYF. In nucleotides, the CDR3 is TGTGCCAGCAGCCAGGAGGGACTTTCCTACGAGCAGTACTTC.

This chain joins TRBV6-5 and TRBJ2-1, with 7 positions matching TRBD1. The CDR3 sequence is 14 residues long. J was trimmed by 7 bases and V by 4 bases; bases with no gene match: 7. The germline gives CDR1 MNHEY, CDR2 SVGAGI. CDR3 loop: CASSFQGTENEQFF. The CDR3, as DNA: TGTGCCAGCAGTTTCCAAGGGACAGAGAATGAGCAGTTCTTC.

V is TRBV28 and J is TRBJ1-5; possible D gene TRBD1, 6 bases. The V gene's germline CDR1 is MDHEN and CDR2 SYDVKM. The CDR3 covers 15 residues. Trimming pared 5 bases from V and 7 bases from J, leaving 18 bases between. The CDR3 bases are TGTGCCAGCAGTCCCCCCGTGGGGGCATCCCAGCCCCAGCATTTT. Residues: CASSPPVGASQPQHF.

The chain combines TRBV18 with TRBJ2-7, with 9 bases lining up with TRBD2. In germline, CDR1 is KGHSH, CDR2 LQKENI. V gave up 4 bases and J gave up 5 bases; unmatched junction bases: 3. The CDR3 covers 13 residues. This CDR3 reads CASSLVAGDEQYF. In nucleotides, the CDR3 is TGTGCCAGCTCACTGGTAGCGGGGGACGAGCAGTACTTC. The full variable domain, in which reference TRBV18 and TRBJ2-7 provide the parts outside the CDR3, is NAGVMQNPRHLVRRRGQEARLRCSPMKGHSHVYWYRQLPEEGLKFMVYLQKENIIDESGMPKERFSAEFPKEGPSILRIQQVVRGDSAAYFCASSLVAGDEQYFGPGTRLTVT.

Only one count was recorded for this clone. This chain uses TRBV2 with TRBJ1-1; D unclear. V was cut by 3 bases and J by 1 base, with 9 bases left in between. CDR3 length: 14 residues. Germline V gives CDR1 SNHLY, CDR2 FYNNEI. CDR3 sequence reads: CASSDLVWNTEAFF. Here the CDR3 DNA reads TGTGCCAGCAGTGATCTTGTTTGGAACACTGAAGCTTTCTTT.

The gene calls are TRBV11-2 and TRBJ2-1, with 12 bases fitting TRBD2. The ends lost 4 bases at V and 8 bases at J; junction bases unmatched: 6. CDR3 length: 15 residues. Germline V lookup: CDR1 SGHAT, CDR2 FQNNGV. CDR3 residues: CASSYLAGGPHEQFF. CDR3 DNA sequence: TGTGCCAGCAGCTACCTAGCGGGAGGGCCCCATGAGCAGTTCTTC.

The sample holds one count of this clone. This sequence joins TRBV27 and TRBJ2-1; a weak D match, TRBD2 (5 bases). Germline-derived CDR1 and CDR2 are MNHEY and SMNVEV (reference sequence). The CDR3 length is 16 residues. The V and J ends lost 0 bases and 3 bases respectively, with 12 bases between them. For the CDR3, the DNA is TGTGCCAGCAGTTTATCGGGAGCGACAAACTACAATGAGCAGTTCTTC. Protein product: CASSLSGATNYNEQFF.

Worth noting for this clone: The sample contains more than one DNA sequence encoding this CDR3. The chain couples TRBV4-2 to TRBJ2-1; D is perhaps TRBD2 (5 bases). The CDR3 loop spans 14 amino acids. CDR1 LGHNA and CDR2 YNFKEQ come from the germline V gene. The V end lost 3 bases, the J end lost 5 bases, and 11 bases lay between the germline ends. CDR3 coding DNA: TGTGCCAGCAGCCAGCTACTAGAGGACAATGAGCAGTTCTTC. Protein sequence: CASSQLLEDNEQFF.

The J gene is TRBJ2-2, the V gene TRBV7-2, with a possible D match to TRBD2 (5 bases). The V gene's germline CDR1 is SGHTA and CDR2 FQGNSA. The CDR3 loop spans 15 amino acids. V shed 6 bases and J shed 1 base, with 12 bases lying between them. CDR3: CASRPRRENTGELFF. CDR3 DNA: TGTGCCAGCAGACCCCGACGGGAGAACACCGGGGAGCTGTTTTTT.

The rearrangement links TRBV7-2 to TRBJ2-5; D remains ambiguous. V gave up 6 bases and J gave up 7 bases, with 21 bases separating them. The CDR3 has 15 residues. Germline loops: CDR1 SGHTA, CDR2 FQGNSA. The CDR3 region has the DNA TGTGCCAGCAGTCGCAACTATAAGGCCTCGGTGACCCAGTACTTC. Protein sequence: CASSRNYKASVTQYF.

This clone was observed a few times. The rearrangement links TRBV9 to TRBJ1-1, with a tentative D call TRBD1 (5 bases). From germline, CDR1 is SGDLS and CDR2 YYNGEE. The CDR3 extends over 13 amino acids. Trimming shortened V by 3 bases and J by 8 bases, and 14 bases separated the two germline ends. CDR3 sequence: CASSEGDRVEAFF. The CDR3, as DNA: TGTGCCAGCAGCGAGGGCGACAGAGTCGAAGCTTTCTTT.

The chain links TRBV5-1 to TRBJ1-4; possibly TRBD1 for D (6 bases). CDR1 and CDR2 (germline): SGHRS, YFSETQ. CDR3 size: 17 residues. V lost 3 bases and J lost 0, with 15 bases in between. CDR3 sequence (DNA): TGCGCCAGCAGCTCTACAGGGTCGTCAGCAACTAATGAAAAACTGTTTTTT. This codes for CASSSTGSSATNEKLFF.

This clone has just a few counts. The V and J genes are TRBV29-1 and TRBJ1-2, with D possibly TRBD1 on 5 matching bases. V was shortened by 6 bases and J by 7 bases, with 18 bases between the two germline ends. The CDR3 is 13 amino acids. Germline CDR1 reads SQVTM; CDR2 reads ANQGSEA. Here the CDR3 DNA reads TGCAGCGTCAAACAGGAGGGTGGTACTGGCTACACCTTC. The encoded protein is CSVKQEGGTGYTF.

J is TRBJ1-2 and V is TRBV5-6, with D possibly being TRBD1 (6 bases). Trimming removed 5 bases from V and 3 bases from J, with 20 bases in between. The CDR3 has 16 amino acids. Germline values: CDR1 SGHDT, CDR2 YYEEEE. The CDR3 nucleotides read TGTGCCAGCAGTTTTGGGGCGGGGGGCTCTTACTATGGCTACACCTTC. Protein sequence: CASSFGAGGSYYGYTF.

The rearrangement joins TRBV6-4 to TRBJ2-2; possibly TRBD1 for D (6 bases). This CDR3 is 14 amino acids long. Germline-derived CDR1 and CDR2 are MRHNA and SNTAGT. V was cut by 0 bases and J by 6 bases, with 8 bases left in between. The CDR3 sequence: CASSDSGGAGELFF. The CDR3 DNA reads as TGTGCCAGCAGTGACTCAGGGGGAGCCGGGGAGCTGTTTTTT.

Of note for this clone: The junction shows a germline mismatch at one end, possibly a read error. The chain links TRBV7-7 to TRBJ2-7; perhaps TRBD2 as D (5 bases). The CDR3 sequence is 13 residues long. Germline assignment: CDR1 SSHAT and CDR2 FNYEAQ (reference sequence). The CDR3 DNA reads TGTGCTAGCAGGCCCTACGGGGCCTACGAGCAGTACTTC. Translating it yields CASRPYGAYEQYF. The full variable domain, its missing parts supplied by reference TRBV7-7 and TRBJ2-7, is GAGVSQSPRYKVTKRGQDVTLRCDPISSHATLYWYQQALGQGPEFLTYFNYEAQPDKSGLPSDRFSAERPEGSISTLTIQRTEQRDSAMYRCASRPYGAYEQYFGPGTRLTVT.

The chain is built from TRBV5-6 and TRBJ2-5; TRBD2 agrees at 7 bases. Germline V CDR1 and CDR2: SGHDT, YYEEEE. The CDR3 is 17 amino acids. V gave up 2 bases and J gave up 5 bases; unmatched junction bases: 15. The CDR3 is CASSLWGVREAGETQYF. Written as DNA, the CDR3 is TGTGCCAGCAGCTTATGGGGCGTTCGGGAGGCTGGGGAGACCCAGTACTTC.

The CDR3 DNA reads TGTGCCAGCAGCCGACGAGCCGGGGGTGGGGACATTCAGTACTTC. It codes for CASSRRAGGGDIQYF. The genes are TRBV14 and TRBJ2-4, with a possible D match to TRBD2 (6 bases). V was trimmed by 4 bases and J by 8 bases, leaving 18 bases between them. Germline V gene sequence: CDR1 SGHDN, CDR2 FVKESK. This CDR3 has 15 amino acids.

The chain joins TRBV2 to TRBJ1-2, with TRBD1 as a possible D gene (5 bases). Trimming stripped 5 bases from V and 4 bases from J, with 17 bases between. This CDR3 region has 15 residues. The V gene's germline CDR1 is SNHLY and CDR2 FYNNEI. CDR3 sequence (DNA): TGTGCCAGCAGTCCCGATACACAGGATCTCTATGGCTACACCTTC. Amino acids: CASSPDTQDLYGYTF. Together with reference TRBV2 and TRBJ1-2, the CDR3 gives the full variable domain: EPEVTQTPSHQVTQMGQEVILRCVPISNHLYFYWYRQILGQKVEFLVSFYNNEISEKSEIFDDQFSVERPDGSNFTLKIRSTKLEDSAMYFCASSPDTQDLYGYTFGSGTRLTVV.

The rearrangement links TRBV5-4 to TRBJ1-2; TRBD1 matches 9 bases. The CDR3 contains 14 residues. CDR1 is SGHNT, CDR2 YYREEE, per germline (reference sequence). The V segment lost 7 bases and the J segment 10 bases; nucleotides outside the gene matches: 14. Written as DNA, the CDR3 is TGTGCCAGCTTTAGACAGGGGGGGATCGCGGTCTACACCTTC. Its protein product is CASFRQGGIAVYTF.

The chain has TRBV6-5 and TRBJ1-5; a possible D gene is TRBD1 (5 bases). The CDR3 covers 14 residues. V was shortened by 4 bases and J by 6 bases, with 13 bases between the two germline ends. Germline values: CDR1 MNHEY, CDR2 SVGAGI. CDR3 sequence reads: CASSSHAGIQPQHF. In DNA form, the CDR3 reads TGTGCCAGCAGTTCGCATGCAGGGATTCAGCCCCAGCATTTT.